This TCR beta chain was sequenced during a study of blood T cell repertoires in COVID-19. Study in general: Samples representing acute and convalescent COVID-19 were sourced from the United States, Italy and Spain. PBMCs, B-cell-depleted T cells, or T cells provided the cDNA or gDNA that made up the material.

In the original processing: It was from reference gene primer amplification that nucleated cell counts were estimated. Sequenced by immunoSEQ multiplex PCR; TCRdb stores in-frame clones only, minus some. The V and J calls and clone size are taken from that table; D and trimming were inferred from the DNA. The profile covers 90,000 to 120,000 clones, with 60% to 85% appearing a single time and 4% to 4.5% taken by the ten largest. Germline V gives CDR1 KGHSH, CDR2 LQKENI. V was cut by 3 bases and J by 6 bases, with 11 bases left in between. This CDR3 has 13 residues. The genes are TRBV18 and TRBJ1-2; no clear D. Sequenced input: peripheral blood. The sequence was obtained from a man between 65 and 80 years old with acute or convalescent COVID-19. The CDR3 here is CASSPQEQNGYTF. The CDR3 DNA reads as TGTGCCAGCTCACCTCAGGAACAGAATGGCTACACCTTC.